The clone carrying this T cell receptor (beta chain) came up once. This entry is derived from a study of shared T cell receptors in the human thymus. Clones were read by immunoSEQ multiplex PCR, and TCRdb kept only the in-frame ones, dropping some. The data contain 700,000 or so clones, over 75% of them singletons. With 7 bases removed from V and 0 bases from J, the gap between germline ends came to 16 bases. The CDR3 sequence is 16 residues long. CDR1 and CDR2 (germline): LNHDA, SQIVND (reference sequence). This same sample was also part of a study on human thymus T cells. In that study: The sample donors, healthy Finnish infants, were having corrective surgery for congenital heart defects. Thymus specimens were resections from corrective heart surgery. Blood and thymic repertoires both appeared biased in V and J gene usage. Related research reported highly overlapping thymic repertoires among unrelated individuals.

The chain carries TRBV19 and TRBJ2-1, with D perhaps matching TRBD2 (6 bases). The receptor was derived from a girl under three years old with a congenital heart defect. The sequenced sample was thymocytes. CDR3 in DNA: TGTGCCAGTACCCCGAGCACGACTAGCTCCTACAATGAGCAGTTCTTC. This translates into CASTPSTTSSYNEQFF.